This TCR beta chain was found in a study of neurological immune-mediated disorders. The germline V gene has CDR1 SQVTM and CDR2 ANQGSEA. The V end was cut by 5 bases, the J end by 3 bases, with 10 bases between. This CDR3 is 13 amino acids long. This clonotype turned up a few times. Time point specified: longitudinal time-point 1 (baseline). TCRdb called the 5' RACE reads again in MiXCR, with one record for every CDR3 protein. The table lists approximately 70,000 distinct CDR3 sequences, around 9.6% of them singletons. This sequence was found in a man aged 30 to 39 in good health. Sequencing was done on a sample of PBMCs. This chain joins TRBV29-1 and TRBJ1-4; D gene unclear. CDR3 amino acids: CSVLVGSNEKLFF. The CDR3 nucleotides are TGCAGCGTTCTCGTTGGGTCTAATGAAAAACTGTTTTTT.